Listed below are T cell receptor beta chains from one sample, sequenced in a study of glioma-infiltrating T cells after dendritic cell vaccination. Clones were read by immunoSEQ multiplex PCR, and TCRdb kept only the in-frame ones, dropping some. Of fewer than 90,000 clones listed, under 85% are singletons. The source was blood, collected after dendritic cell vaccination. All receptors come from a human donor with glioblastoma. CDR3s leave out the opening cysteine and the closing phenylalanine or tryptophan.

TRBV7-9,TRBJ2-1,ASSPEDSHEQF
TRBV5-4,TRBJ2-7,ASSPTRTSVLAEQY
TRBV4-1,TRBJ1-4,ASSQAQTEKLF
TRBV5-6,TRBJ1-4,ASSLQNEKLF
TRBV2,TRBJ2-1,ASRVGRGDYNEQF
TRBV5-1,TRBJ2-7,ASSFDRGQGWEQY
TRBV5-6,TRBJ2-7,ASSLSPAYEQY
TRBV7-9,TRBJ1-1,ASSPRQGNTEAF
TRBV7-6,TRBJ2-6,ASSFRQGSSGANVLT
TRBV27,TRBJ2-1,ASSWTGGSYNEQF
TRBV7-6,TRBJ2-5,ASSLGLNQETQY
TRBV7-9,TRBJ1-6,ASSLGGESPLH
TRBV7-8,TRBJ2-2,ASSLETGGTGELF
TRBV6-4,TRBJ2-1,ASSDSTSGGADEQF
TRBV6-6,TRBJ2-7,ASSYSNSGEQY
TRBV30,TRBJ1-1,AWSGTQTEAF
TRBV5-4,TRBJ1-1,ASSPDRSPEAF
TRBV7-3,TRBJ1-1,ASKLDPGDTEAF
TRBV18,TRBJ1-2,ASSLTGGYGYT
TRBV6-5,TRBJ1-1,ASSYGGEDTEAF
TRBV9,TRBJ2-3,ASSVSGGATDTQY
TRBV11-2,TRBJ2-5,ASSLDASVQETQY
TRBV6-1,TRBJ2-3,ASSGGLSTDTQY
TRBV7-2,TRBJ2-4,ASSASQRNIQY
TRBV27,TRBJ1-5,ASSRGYNQPQH
TRBV6-1,TRBJ1-6,ASSPRAGRDSPLH